The clone carrying this TCR beta chain was detected only once. PCR primers comprised 60 Vbeta and 13 Jbeta primers. The authors' processing: In a later analysis, around 10 million of 75 million to 85 million unique beta chains occurred in at least two donors. This table comes from immunoSEQ multiplex PCR, and its TCRdb copy is limited to in-frame clones, with some not included. V and J calls and clone size are those listed in that table; D and trimming were worked out from the DNA. This sample has approximately 110,000 clones, with approximately 78% found just once. The sample is drawn from a study of cytomegalovirus exposure and HLA in healthy donors. This clonotype was sampled from a middle-aged woman in good health and CMV-seropositive. Material: PBMCs.

The CDR3 DNA reads as TGTGCCAGCAACGTAGGGACAGGAAACCGTCAAGAGACCCAGTACTTC. It encodes CASNVGTGNRQETQYF. The rearrangement joins TRBV7-8 to TRBJ2-5; TRBD1 matches 8 bases. This CDR3 contains 16 residues. After removal of 7 bases from V and 2 bases from J, the junction contained 12 bases not matched to a gene. The germline V gene encodes CDR1 SGHVS and CDR2 FQNEAQ. The full variable domain, with the rest looked up from reference TRBV7-8 and TRBJ2-5, is GAGVSQSPRYKVAKRGQDVALRCDPISGHVSLFWYQQALGQGPEFLTYFQNEAQLDKSGLPSDRFFAERPEGSVSTLKIQRTQQEDSAVYLCASNVGTGNRQETQYFGPGTRLLVL.